This entry is about one TCR beta chain. The antigen is unknown. The sample comes from a study of cytomegalovirus exposure and HLA in healthy donors. Regarding the study as a whole: Most TCR beta V segments were productive about 90% or about 30% of the time in an earlier analysis.

Amplification used 60 Vbeta primers and 13 Jbeta primers. The assay was immunoSEQ multiplex PCR, and TCRdb's table has in-frame clones only and misses some. The sample has 100,000 to 150,000 clones, roughly 10% seen once. The specimen was PBMCs. The clonotype was recovered from a woman between 18 and 30 years old in good health and CMV-seropositive.

CDR3 loop: CASSKIFGHEGQHYEQYF. The CDR3 DNA sequence: TGTGCCAGCAGCAAAATCTTTGGCCACGAGGGACAGCACTACGAGCAGTACTTC. V is TRBV21-1 and J is TRBJ2-7; the table's D call, TRBD1, has no DNA check behind it. TRBV21-1 is a listed pseudogene. This CDR3 has 18 residues.